This TCR beta chain was documented in a study of cytomegalovirus exposure and HLA in healthy donors. V was pared by 0 bases and J by 4 bases, with 16 bases between. Germline assignment: CDR1 LGHNA and CDR2 YNFKEQ. This CDR3 comprises 17 residues. The study's findings and limits: The sole available immune exposure information was CMV serostatus.

The PCR used 60 Vbeta and 13 Jbeta primers. The protocol was immunoSEQ multiplex PCR, while the TCRdb copy is restricted to in-frame clones and leaves out a portion. In the table there are fewer than 200,000 clones, around 73% of which are singletons. This clone turned up a few times. Its target is not known. Sequencing input: PBMCs. This clonotype was obtained from a young woman in good health and CMV-seropositive. This chain uses TRBV4-2 with TRBJ1-3; unclear D gene. CDR3 sequence reads: CASSQDRGVAPGNTIYF. DNA of the CDR3: TGTGCCAGCAGCCAAGATCGGGGTGTAGCACCGGGAAACACCATATATTTT.